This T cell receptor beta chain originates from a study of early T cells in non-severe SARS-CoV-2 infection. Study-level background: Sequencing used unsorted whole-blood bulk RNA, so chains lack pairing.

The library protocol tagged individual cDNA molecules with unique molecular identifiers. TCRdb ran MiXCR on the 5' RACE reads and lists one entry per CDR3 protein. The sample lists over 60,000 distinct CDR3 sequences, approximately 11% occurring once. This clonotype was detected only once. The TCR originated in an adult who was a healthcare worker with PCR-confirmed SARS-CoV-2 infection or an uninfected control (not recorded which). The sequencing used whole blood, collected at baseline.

CDR3 nucleotide sequence: TGTGCCAGCAGTTTAGAGGGACGGTCCTCAGCGGAGACCCAGTACTTC. It translates to CASSLEGRSSAETQYF. The chain combines TRBV12-3 or TRBV12-4 with TRBJ2-5; D is perhaps TRBD1 or TRBD2 (5 bases each). Trimming left V 1 base short and J 5 bases short, with 17 bases between. This CDR3 spans 16 amino acids.